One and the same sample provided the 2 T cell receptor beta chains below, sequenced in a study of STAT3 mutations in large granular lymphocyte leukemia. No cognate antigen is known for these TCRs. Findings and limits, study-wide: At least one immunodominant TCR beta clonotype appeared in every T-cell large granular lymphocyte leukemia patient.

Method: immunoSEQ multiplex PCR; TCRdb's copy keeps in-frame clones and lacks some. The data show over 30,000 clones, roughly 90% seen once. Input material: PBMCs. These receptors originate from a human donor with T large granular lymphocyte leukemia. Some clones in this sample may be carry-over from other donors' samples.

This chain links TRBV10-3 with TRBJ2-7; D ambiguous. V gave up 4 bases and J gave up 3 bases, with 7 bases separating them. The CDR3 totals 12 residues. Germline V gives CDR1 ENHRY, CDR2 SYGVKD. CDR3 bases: TGTGCCATCAGTGGTCTAGTCTACGAGCAGTACGTC. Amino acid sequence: CAISGLVYEQYV.

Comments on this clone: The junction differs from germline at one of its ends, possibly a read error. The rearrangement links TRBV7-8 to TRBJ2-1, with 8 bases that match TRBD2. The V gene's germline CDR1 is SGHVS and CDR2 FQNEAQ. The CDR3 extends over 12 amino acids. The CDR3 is CASSFSGGGPLF. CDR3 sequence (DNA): TGTGCCAGCAGCTTTTCGGGCGGGGGGCCGCTCTTC.